Sequencing of this T cell receptor (beta chain) was carried out in a study of blood T cells in healthy people across ages. This CDR3 has 18 amino acids. V lost 7 bases and J lost 0, with 23 bases in between. The germline V gene encodes CDR1 SGHAT and CDR2 FQNNGV. Through a sample-barcoded 5' primer and a J-beta primer mix, a second PCR was run for roughly 6 to 12 cycles. From the 5' RACE reads, TCRdb called clonotypes with MiXCR, one entry per CDR3 protein. The table records about 1,400,000 distinct CDR3 sequences, 42% of them present only once. Specimen: blood. The J gene is TRBJ2-3, the V gene TRBV11-2, with D perhaps TRBD1 (6 bases). This TCR derives from a young woman in good health. The CDR3 here is CASTLRGGGGASTDTQYF. Written as DNA, the CDR3 is TGTGCCAGCACCCTAAGAGGGGGTGGCGGCGCTAGCACAGATACGCAGTATTTT.